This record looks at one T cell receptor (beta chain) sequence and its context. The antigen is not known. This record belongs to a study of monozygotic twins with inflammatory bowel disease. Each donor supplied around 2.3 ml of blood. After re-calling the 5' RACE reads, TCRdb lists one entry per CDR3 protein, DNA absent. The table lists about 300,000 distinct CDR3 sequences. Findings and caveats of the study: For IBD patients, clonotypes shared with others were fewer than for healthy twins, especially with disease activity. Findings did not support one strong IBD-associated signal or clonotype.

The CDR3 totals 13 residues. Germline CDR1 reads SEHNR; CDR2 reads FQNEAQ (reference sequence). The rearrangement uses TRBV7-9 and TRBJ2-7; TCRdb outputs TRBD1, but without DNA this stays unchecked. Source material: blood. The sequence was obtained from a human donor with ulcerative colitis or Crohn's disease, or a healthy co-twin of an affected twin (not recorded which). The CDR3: CASSTDTDYEQYF.